A single sample gave rise to the 27 T cell receptor beta chains below, sequenced in a study of identical twins. Using its own MiXCR run on the 5' RACE reads, TCRdb lists one record per CDR3 protein. This repertoire shows more than 650,000 distinct CDR3 sequences, around 6% found once; its top ten account for around 2%. Sequencing was carried out using naive T cells sorted from blood. These receptors all stem from a man aged 18 to 29 in good health.

This clonotype has a count of ten or more. The V gene is TRBV14, the J gene TRBJ2-3; D is unresolved. Trimming took off 3 bases at V and 2 bases at J, with 0 bases between the two ends. CDR1 and CDR2 (germline): SGHDN, FVKESK. The CDR3 runs 11 residues. The CDR3 protein is CASSHTDTQYF. The CDR3 DNA is TGTGCCAGCAGCCACACAGATACGCAGTATTTT.

This chain connects TRBV11-2 to TRBJ2-5, with D uncertain. The CDR3 is made up of 14 amino acids. The germline V gene encodes CDR1 SGHAT and CDR2 FQNNGV. The V end was cut by 5 bases, the J end by 1 base, with 11 bases between. CDR3 loop: CASSPGPRQETQYF. CDR3 DNA: TGTGCCAGCAGCCCCGGCCCACGCCAAGAGACCCAGTACTTC.

The genes are TRBV20-1 and TRBJ2-2; D uncertain. The CDR3 loop spans 14 amino acids. Looked up from germline, CDR1 is DFQATT and CDR2 is SNEGSKA (reference sequence). Trimming shortened V by 5 bases and J by 0 bases, and 10 bases separated the two germline ends. This CDR3 is CSARVPSNTGELFF. CDR3 in DNA: TGCAGTGCTCGAGTCCCCTCGAACACCGGGGAGCTGTTTTTT.

This clonotype has at least ten counts. The chain is built from TRBV12-3 or TRBV12-4 and TRBJ2-3; D uncertain. The CDR3 spans 14 residues. The V and J ends lost 0 bases and 0 bases respectively, with 4 bases between them. This chain's CDR3 is CASSLAFSTDTQYF. As DNA, the CDR3 is TGTGCCAGCAGTTTAGCGTTTAGCACAGATACGCAGTATTTT.

In its sample, this clonotype was seen many times. The chain recombines TRBV3-1 with TRBJ1-1; 7 nucleotides match TRBD1. CDR1 is LGHDT, CDR2 YNNKEL, per germline (reference sequence). The V segment lost 8 bases and the J segment 0 bases; nucleotides outside the gene matches: 15. The CDR3 runs 17 residues. DNA of the CDR3: TGTGCCAGCCGCCGTCTTGGGACAGAGGGATTGAACACTGAAGCTTTCTTT. This translates into CASRRLGTEGLNTEAFF.

J is TRBJ2-4 and V is TRBV6-1; TRBD1 agrees at 9 bases. Germline V CDR1 and CDR2: MNHNS, SASEGT. The V and J ends lost 6 bases and 6 bases, in that order; junction bases with no gene match: 9. This CDR3 is built from 15 residues. DNA for the CDR3: TGTGCCAGCAGGATAGTACAGGGGGCAGGAAACATTCAGTACTTC. Translated, it gives CASRIVQGAGNIQYF.

A few counts support this clonotype. The chain joins TRBV20-1 to TRBJ2-5, with 7 bases identical to TRBD2. The CDR3 is 16 residues long. CDR1 DFQATT and CDR2 SNEGSKA come from the germline V gene (reference sequence). The ends lost 2 bases at V and 1 base at J; junction bases unmatched: 10. In DNA, the CDR3 is TGCAGTGCTAGATTTGCTAGCGGAAGGGGCCAAGAGACCCAGTACTTC. It encodes CSARFASGRGQETQYF.

This chain links TRBV6-5 with TRBJ2-2, with 9 bases that match TRBD2. Looked up from germline, CDR1 is MNHEY and CDR2 is SVGAGI. The length of the CDR3 is 18 residues. The junction had 7 bases not matched to a gene; V was cut back by 2 bases and J by 0 bases. Here the CDR3 reads CASSYLSSGISNTGELFF. The DNA of the CDR3 is TGTGCCAGCAGTTACCTCTCTAGCGGGATCTCGAACACCGGGGAGCTGTTTTTT.

V is TRBV19 and J is TRBJ2-1, with unresolved D. Germline-derived CDR1 and CDR2 are LNHDA and SQIVND (reference sequence). This CDR3 contains 16 residues. Trimming shortened V by 5 bases and J by 0 bases, and 14 bases separated the two germline ends. In DNA, the CDR3 is TGTGCCAGTAGTGACTCGACGCCGAGCTCCTACAATGAGCAGTTCTTC. Amino acid sequence: CASSDSTPSSYNEQFF.

This clonotype appeared a few times. As DNA, the CDR3 is TGCGCCAGCAGCTTGGACGTAGTAGGACAGGAAGCTTTCTTT. This sequence encodes CASSLDVVGQEAFF. V is TRBV5-1 and J is TRBJ1-1, with D maybe TRBD1 (6 bases). V shed 0 bases and J shed 8 bases, with 14 bases lying between them. CDR3 size: 14 residues. Germline V gives CDR1 SGHRS, CDR2 YFSETQ.

This clonotype was counted only a few times. The chain links TRBV29-1 to TRBJ1-2, with a weak D call TRBD1 (6 bases). This CDR3 region has 11 residues. The V gene's germline CDR1 is SQVTM and CDR2 ANQGSEA. The ends were cut back, 6 bases at V and 8 bases at J, with 13 bases in the middle. The CDR3 sequence is CSVAGQLGYTF. CDR3 nucleotide sequence: TGCAGCGTGGCAGGACAGTTGGGCTACACCTTC.

This chain links TRBV6-1 with TRBJ1-2; D is undetermined. The CDR3 is made up of 15 amino acids. The germline V gene encodes CDR1 MNHNS and CDR2 SASEGT. Deletions cut 6 bases from V and 4 bases from J, with 18 bases between. CDR3 region: CASSPRTGAPYGYTF. The CDR3 bases are TGTGCCAGCAGCCCACGAACCGGAGCCCCCTATGGCTACACCTTC.

This clonotype was seen many times. V and J are TRBV3-1 and TRBJ2-7; D is undetermined. The V gene's germline CDR1 is LGHDT and CDR2 YNNKEL (reference sequence). Trimming removed 9 bases at V and 3 bases at J, with 12 bases between. The CDR3 contains 12 residues. The DNA for the CDR3 is TGTGCCAGGACTGGCGCTCACTACGAGCAGTACGTC. Its protein is CARTGAHYEQYV.

This clonotype was counted at least ten times. The V gene is TRBV12-3 or TRBV12-4, the J gene TRBJ1-6; D is perhaps TRBD1 (5 bases). This CDR3 is built from 15 residues. V was shortened by 5 bases and J by 4 bases, with 12 bases between the two germline ends. CDR3 amino acids: CASSPHRGYNSPLHF. CDR3 nucleotide sequence: TGTGCCAGCAGTCCACACCGGGGGTATAATTCACCCCTCCACTTT.

This clonotype was observed once. The gene calls are TRBV9 and TRBJ2-1; the D is unclear. The CDR3 is 14 amino acids. Trimming left V 4 bases short and J 5 bases short, with 13 bases between. Germline loops: CDR1 SGDLS, CDR2 YYNGEE. CDR3 sequence reads: CASSLGLTHNEQFF. In DNA form, the CDR3 reads TGTGCCAGCAGCCTCGGTCTAACTCACAATGAGCAGTTCTTC.

This clonotype was seen a few times. The chain links TRBV6-2 or TRBV6-3 to TRBJ2-1; D call uncertain. With 2 bases removed from V and 5 bases from J, the gap between germline ends came to 4 bases. CDR1 and CDR2 (germline): MNHEY, SVGEGT. The CDR3 runs to 12 residues. The CDR3 DNA follows: TGTGCCAGCAGTTACCCAAACAATGAGCAGTTCTTC. Amino acid sequence: CASSYPNNEQFF.

This clonotype has ten or more counts. V gene TRBV7-3 combines with J gene TRBJ1-4; perhaps TRBD1 as D (6 bases). The CDR3 runs 14 residues. Germline V gene lookup returns CDR1 SGHTA and CDR2 FQGTGA. The V end was cut by 9 bases, the J end by 6 bases, with 17 bases between. CDR3 protein: CARIPGVPHEKLFF. CDR3 DNA: TGTGCCAGAATACCAGGGGTTCCCCATGAAAAACTGTTTTTT.

This clonotype was detected a few times. V and J are TRBV6-1 and TRBJ2-7, with 14 bases identical to TRBD2. Germline CDR1 reads MNHNS; CDR2 reads SASEGT. This CDR3 spans 19 amino acids. V shed 6 bases, J shed 3 bases, and the junction held 16 bases outside the gene matches. The CDR3 here is CASREPPGLAGVDFYEQYV. Written as DNA, the CDR3 is TGTGCCAGCAGAGAACCCCCGGGACTAGCGGGAGTTGACTTCTACGAGCAGTACGTC.

This clonotype has a handful of counts. V and J are TRBV14 and TRBJ2-7; D may match TRBD1 or TRBD2 (6 bases each). Trimming stripped 0 bases from V and 2 bases from J, with 11 bases between. CDR3 size: 15 residues. Germline V lookup: CDR1 SGHDN, CDR2 FVKESK. DNA of the CDR3: TGTGCCAGCAGCCAAGAAAGGGGGGCCGCCTACGAGCAGTACTTC. This gives the protein CASSQERGAAYEQYF.

This clonotype was seen repeatedly, ten times or more. The V call is TRBV6-5, the J call TRBJ1-3; D ambiguous. The V end lost 4 bases, the J end lost 0 bases, and 7 bases lay between the germline ends. Germline V gene lookup returns CDR1 MNHEY and CDR2 SVGAGI. CDR3 length: 14 amino acids. CDR3 bases: TGTGCCAGCAGTTCAACACCCTCTGGAAACACCATATATTTT. Translating gives CASSSTPSGNTIYF.

This clonotype turned up a few times. This chain connects TRBV20-1 to TRBJ2-1; TRBD2 aligns across 9 bases. The length of the CDR3 is 19 residues. CDR1 is DFQATT, CDR2 SNEGSKA, per germline (reference sequence). The V segment lost 5 bases and the J segment 1 base; nucleotides outside the gene matches: 18. The CDR3 spells CSAENSGSRRPGSYNEQFF. The CDR3 coding sequence is TGCAGTGCTGAGAATAGCGGGAGCCGCCGCCCGGGTTCCTACAATGAGCAGTTCTTC.

The chain combines TRBV5-1 with TRBJ2-2; TRBD1 is a possible D gene (5 bases). Trimming removed 4 bases from V and 3 bases from J, with 25 bases in between. Germline CDR1 SGHRS, CDR2 YFSETQ. The CDR3 has 19 residues. The CDR3: CASSGQAQGGYEDTGELFF. In DNA form, the CDR3 reads TGCGCCAGCAGCGGTCAGGCCCAGGGCGGTTACGAGGACACCGGGGAGCTGTTTTTT.

The chain employs TRBV4-2 and TRBJ1-1; D ambiguous. The CDR3 loop spans 15 amino acids. Germline V gene lookup returns CDR1 LGHNA and CDR2 YNFKEQ. Trimming cost V 0 bases and J 1 base, with 9 bases left between them. In DNA form, the CDR3 reads TGTGCCAGCAGCCAAGATGCCCCGGGGAACACTGAAGCTTTCTTT. Residues: CASSQDAPGNTEAFF.

The sample holds one count of this clonotype. The chain links TRBV2 to TRBJ2-1, with 7 bases matching TRBD1. Germline CDR1 is SNHLY and CDR2 is FYNNEI. The CDR3 spans 13 residues. The ends lost 7 bases at V and 8 bases at J; junction bases unmatched: 8. The CDR3, as DNA: TGTGCCAGCACTCGGACAGGACGAGATGAGCAGTTCTTC. It encodes CASTRTGRDEQFF. Full variable domain (remainder filled in from reference TRBV2 and TRBJ2-1): EPEVTQTPSHQVTQMGQEVILRCVPISNHLYFYWYRQILGQKVEFLVSFYNNEISEKSEIFDDQFSVERPDGSNFTLKIRSTKLEDSAMYFCASTRTGRDEQFFGPGTRLTVL.

The J gene is TRBJ1-1, the V gene TRBV5-1, with D possibly matching TRBD1 (6 bases). Germline CDR1 reads SGHRS; CDR2 reads YFSETQ. Trimming left V 0 bases short and J 5 bases short, with 11 bases between. This CDR3 comprises 14 residues. CDR3 nucleotides: TGCGCCAGCAGCTTGGAGGGGGGCTTGACTGAAGCTTTCTTT. It encodes CASSLEGGLTEAFF.

This rearrangement joins TRBV7-8 to TRBJ1-1; 7 bases align to TRBD1. The germline V gene has CDR1 SGHVS and CDR2 FQNEAQ. There are 13 residues in the CDR3. J lost 8 bases, V lost 1 base, and 4 bases had no gene match. CDR3 sequence: CASSLVDREEAFF. CDR3 bases: TGTGCCAGCAGCTTAGTTGACAGGGAAGAAGCTTTCTTT.

The table lists this clonotype with many counts. This sequence joins TRBV20-1 and TRBJ1-3; 8 bases agree with TRBD1. V lost 0 bases to trimming and J lost 1 base; unmatched junction nucleotides: 5. This CDR3 is built from 16 residues. Germline CDR1 and CDR2: DFQATT and SNEGSKA (reference sequence). CDR3 in amino acids: CSARDLGDRSGNTIYF. Here the CDR3 DNA reads TGCAGTGCTAGAGATTTAGGGGACAGGTCTGGAAACACCATATATTTT.